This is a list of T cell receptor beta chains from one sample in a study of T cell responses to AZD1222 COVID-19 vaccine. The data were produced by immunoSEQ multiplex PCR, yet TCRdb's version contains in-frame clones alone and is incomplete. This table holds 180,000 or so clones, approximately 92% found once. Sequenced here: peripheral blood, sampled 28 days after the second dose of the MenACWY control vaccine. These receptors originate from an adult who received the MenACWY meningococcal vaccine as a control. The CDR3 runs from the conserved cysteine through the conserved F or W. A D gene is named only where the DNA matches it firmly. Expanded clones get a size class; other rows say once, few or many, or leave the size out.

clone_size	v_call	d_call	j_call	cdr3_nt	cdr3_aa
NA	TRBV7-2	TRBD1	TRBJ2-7	TGTGCCAGCAGCTTAGGGGACAGGGAAGCCTACGAGCAGTACTTC	CASSLGDREAYEQYF
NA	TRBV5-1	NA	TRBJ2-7	TGCGCCAGCAGCCTTCGCGTATCCCGGGACGAGCAGTACTTC	CASSLRVSRDEQYF
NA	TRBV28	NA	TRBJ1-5	TGTGCCAGCAGTTCCCCAGGGAATCAGCCCCAGCATTTT	CASSSPGNQPQHF
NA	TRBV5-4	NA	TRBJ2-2	TGTGCCAGCAGCGTCGCAGGATACGACGGGGAGCTGTTTTTT	CASSVAGYDGELFF
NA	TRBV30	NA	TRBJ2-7	TGTGCCTGGAGTGTATCAGGTTCCTACGAGCAGTACTTC	CAWSVSGSYEQYF
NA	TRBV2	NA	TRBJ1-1	TGTGCCAGCAGCTGGGAGGGGTACACTGAAGCTTTCTTT	CASSWEGYTEAFF
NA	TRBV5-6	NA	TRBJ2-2	TGTGCCAGCAGCTTGGGGCCACCCTCCAACACCGGGGAGCTGTTTTTT	CASSLGPPSNTGELFF
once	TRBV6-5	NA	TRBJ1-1	TGTGCCAGCAGTTCAGGGGTCTCAGGCACTGAAGCTTTCTTT	CASSSGVSGTEAFF
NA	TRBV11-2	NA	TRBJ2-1	TGTGCCAGCAGGCGACGGACCTACAATGAGCAGTTCTTC	CASRRRTYNEQFF
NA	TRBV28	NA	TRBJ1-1	TGTGCCAGCAGTATTCGAGGGGAGGACACTGAAGCTTTCTTT	CASSIRGEDTEAFF
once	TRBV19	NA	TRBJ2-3	TGTGCCAGTAGTCATCGACAGAACACAGATACGCAGTATTTT	CASSHRQNTDTQYF
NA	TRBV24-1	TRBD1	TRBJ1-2	TGTGCCACCAGTGACCGGGACAGGGGAGCCACCTTC	CATSDRDRGATF
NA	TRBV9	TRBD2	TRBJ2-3	TGTGCCAGCAGCGTGCCTAGCGGGGGTAGCACAGATACGCAGTATTTT	CASSVPSGGSTDTQYF
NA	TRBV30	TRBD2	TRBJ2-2	TGTGCCTGGGCCCGTAGCGGGCTGGTCCCCGGGGAGCTGTTTTTT	CAWARSGLVPGELFF
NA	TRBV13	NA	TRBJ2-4	TGTGCCAGCAGGCCTTCCCAGGGGCCGAGGGCCAAAAACATTCAGTACTTC	CASRPSQGPRAKNIQYF
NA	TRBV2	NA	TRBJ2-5	TGTGCCAGCAGTGAGCAAGGGGGGAGTCAAGAGACCCAGTACTTC	CASSEQGGSQETQYF
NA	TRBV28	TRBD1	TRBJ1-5	TGTGCCAGCAGGGGGACAGGGGCGGCCTCGAATCAGCCCCAGCATTTT	CASRGTGAASNQPQHF
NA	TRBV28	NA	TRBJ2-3	TGTGCCAGCAGTTCCCCCCAGCGGAGCCTCACAGATACGCAGTATTTT	CASSSPQRSLTDTQYF
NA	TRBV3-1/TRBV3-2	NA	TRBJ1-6	TGTGCCAGCAGGCAGGGTCACCTGAATTCACCCCTCCACTTT	CASRQGHLNSPLHF
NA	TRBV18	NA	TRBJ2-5	TGTGCCAGCTCACCGCCCCGTGGGGGAAGCCAGGGGCAAGAGACCCAGTACTTC	CASSPPRGGSQGQETQYF
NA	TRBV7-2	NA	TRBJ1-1	TGTGCCAGCAGCCCAAGACGTAACACTGAAGCTTTCTTT	CASSPRRNTEAFF
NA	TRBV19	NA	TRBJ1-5	TGTGCCAGTAGTATAGCGGATAGCAATCAGCCCCAGCATTTT	CASSIADSNQPQHF
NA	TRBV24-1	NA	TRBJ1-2	TGTGCCACCAGTGATAAAAGTACGGCAGGCGGGGTTTATGGCTACACCTTC	CATSDKSTAGGVYGYTF
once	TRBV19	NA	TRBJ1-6	TGTGCCATCCATGAGTGGCCGCGTAATTCACCCCTCCACTTT	CAIHEWPRNSPLHF
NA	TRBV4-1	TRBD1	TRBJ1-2	TGCGCCAGCAGCCAAGGCAGGGGGACCCCGTCTAACTATGGCTACACCTTC	CASSQGRGTPSNYGYTF
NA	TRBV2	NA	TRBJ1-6	TGTGCCAGCAGAAGGGCGGATTCACCCCTCCACTTT	CASRRADSPLHF
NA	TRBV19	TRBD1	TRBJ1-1	TGTGCCAGTAGTGACAGGGTCCGGAACACTGAAGCTTTCTTT	CASSDRVRNTEAFF
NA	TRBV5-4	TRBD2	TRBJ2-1	TGTGCCAGCAGCCGGCGGGGGGGCCTGGGGCCTGAGCAGTTCTTC	CASSRRGGLGPEQFF
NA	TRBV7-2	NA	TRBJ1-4	TGTGCCAGCAGCTTAGGAGGCACAGCCAGTAATGAAAAACTGTTTTTT	CASSLGGTASNEKLFF
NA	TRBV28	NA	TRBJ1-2	TGTGCCAGCAGCTCCGGCGGGGAGAACTATGGCTACACCTTC	CASSSGGENYGYTF
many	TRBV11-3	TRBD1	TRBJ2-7	TGTGCCAGCAGCTTGGAGGGACAGGGGGAGCAGTACTTC	CASSLEGQGEQYF
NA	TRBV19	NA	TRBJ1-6	TGTGCCAGTAAGCGAGGAGGGAAAATAACCCCCCTCCACTTT	CASKRGGKITPLHF
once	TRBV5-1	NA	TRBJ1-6	TGCGCCAGCAGCTTGGGAGAGGATTCACCCCTCCACTTT	CASSLGEDSPLHF
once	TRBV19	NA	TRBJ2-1	TGTGCCAGTAGTATAACGGGACACCCCTACAATGAGCAGTTCTTC	CASSITGHPYNEQFF
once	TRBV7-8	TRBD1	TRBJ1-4	TGTGCCAGCAGCCCCGGACAGGGTGGGGGATCGGGTGAAAAACTGTTTTTT	CASSPGQGGGSGEKLFF
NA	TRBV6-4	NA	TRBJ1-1	TGTGCCAGCAATGGACCGCGTGCGAACACTGAAGCTTTCTTT	CASNGPRANTEAFF
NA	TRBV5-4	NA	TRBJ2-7	TGTGCCAGCAGCTTGAGGTCCGGTACCTACGAGCAGTACTTC	CASSLRSGTYEQYF
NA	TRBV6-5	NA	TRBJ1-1	TGTGCCAGCAGTTACCTAGGGATCACTGAAGCTTTCTTT	CASSYLGITEAFF
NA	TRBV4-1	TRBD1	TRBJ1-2	TGCGCCAGCAGCCAAACCACAGGGGGATTATATGGCTACACCTTC	CASSQTTGGLYGYTF
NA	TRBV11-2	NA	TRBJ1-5	TGTGCCAGCAGCTTAGCTAGCAATCAGCCCCAGCATTTT	CASSLASNQPQHF
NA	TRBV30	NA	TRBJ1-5	TGTGCCTGGAGTCACAGGCCCAATCAGCCCCAGCATTTT	CAWSHRPNQPQHF
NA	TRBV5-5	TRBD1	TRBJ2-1	TGTGCCAGCAGCATGAGTCCCGGGACAGGGGGAAGCTCCTACAATGAGCAGTTCTTC	CASSMSPGTGGSSYNEQFF
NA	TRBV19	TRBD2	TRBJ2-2	TGTGCCAGTAGTATTGGAAGCGGGGTCTGGACCGGGGAGCTGTTTTTT	CASSIGSGVWTGELFF
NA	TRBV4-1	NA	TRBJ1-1	TGCGCCAGCAGCCAAGAAGGAGTGGGCCAGCCCACTGAAGCTTTCTTT	CASSQEGVGQPTEAFF
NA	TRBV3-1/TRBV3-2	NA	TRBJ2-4	TGTGCCAGCAGCCAAGATAGGAGGTCGAGGGGACGTGACATTCAGTACTTC	CASSQDRRSRGRDIQYF
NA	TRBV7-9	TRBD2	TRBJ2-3	TGTGCCAGCAGCTTAGATGGCGGGAGGGATACGCAGTATTTT	CASSLDGGRDTQYF
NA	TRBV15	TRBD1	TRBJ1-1	TGTGCCACCAGCAGAGGCCGGGACAGATTGAACACTGAAGCTTTCTTT	CATSRGRDRLNTEAFF
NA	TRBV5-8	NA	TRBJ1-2	TGTGCCAGCAGCTTCGGCCTTGTGGTCGGTGGCTACACCTTC	CASSFGLVVGGYTF
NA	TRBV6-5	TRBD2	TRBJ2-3	TGTGCCAGCAGTTATTGGGGGGGGATTAGCACAGATACGCAGTATTTT	CASSYWGGISTDTQYF
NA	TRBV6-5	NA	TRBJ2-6	TGTGCCAGCAGGGGAGGACGTACGGGGGCCAACGTCCTGACTTTC	CASRGGRTGANVLTF